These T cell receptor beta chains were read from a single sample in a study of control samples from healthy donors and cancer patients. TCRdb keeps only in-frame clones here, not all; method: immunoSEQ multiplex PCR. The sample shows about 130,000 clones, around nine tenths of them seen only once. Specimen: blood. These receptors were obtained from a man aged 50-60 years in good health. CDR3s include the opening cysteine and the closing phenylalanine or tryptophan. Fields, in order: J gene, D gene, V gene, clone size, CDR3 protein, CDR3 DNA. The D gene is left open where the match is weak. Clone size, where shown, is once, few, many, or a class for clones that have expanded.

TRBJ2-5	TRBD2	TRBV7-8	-	CASSLAVRGKGTQYF	TGTGCCAGCAGCTTAGCAGTGCGGGGGAAGGGGACCCAGTACTTC
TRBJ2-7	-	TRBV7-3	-	CASSKYNREPFSEQYF	TGTGCCAGCAGCAAATATAACAGGGAGCCTTTCTCCGAGCAGTACTTC
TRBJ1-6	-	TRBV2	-	CASSFYSDPNANSPLHF	TGTGCCAGCAGTTTTTACTCCGACCCTAACGCGAATTCACCCCTCCACTTT
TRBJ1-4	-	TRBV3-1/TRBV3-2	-	CASSFTGSNEKLFF	TGTGCCAGCAGCTTTACAGGGTCTAATGAAAAACTGTTTTTT
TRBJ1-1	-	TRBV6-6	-	CASSYGGTEAFF	TGTGCCAGCAGCTACGGGGGGACTGAAGCTTTCTTT
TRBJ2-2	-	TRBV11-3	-	CASSLSRGLNTGELFF	TGTGCCAGCAGCTTATCCAGGGGCTTGAACACCGGGGAGCTGTTTTTT
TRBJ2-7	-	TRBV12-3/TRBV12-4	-	CASSYSYEQYF	TGTGCCAGCAGCTACTCCTACGAGCAGTACTTC
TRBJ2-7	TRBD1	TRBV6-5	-	CASKYGTGTYEQYF	TGTGCCAGCAAGTACGGGACAGGAACCTACGAGCAGTACTTC
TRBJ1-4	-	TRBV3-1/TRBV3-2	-	CASSQRSGPTNEKLFF	TGTGCCAGCAGCCAAAGGTCCGGGCCAACTAATGAAAAACTGTTTTTT
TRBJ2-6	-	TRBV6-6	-	CASSPLTGTHSGANVLTF	TGTGCCAGCAGTCCACTAACCGGGACACACTCTGGGGCCAACGTCCTGACTTTC
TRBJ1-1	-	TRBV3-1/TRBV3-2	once	CASSQDSAMNTEAFF	TGTGCCAGCAGCCAAGATTCGGCTATGAACACTGAAGCTTTCTTT
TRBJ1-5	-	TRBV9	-	CASSSTGEDQPQHF	TGTGCCAGCAGCTCGACAGGAGAAGATCAGCCCCAGCATTTT
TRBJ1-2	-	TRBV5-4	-	CASSPQPGVDGYTF	TGTGCCAGCAGCCCGCAGCCAGGGGTCGATGGCTACACCTTC
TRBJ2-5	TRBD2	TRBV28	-	CASSLGGGGQETQYF	TGTGCCAGCAGTTTGGGCGGGGGAGGACAAGAGACCCAGTACTTC
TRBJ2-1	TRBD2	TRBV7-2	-	CASSSTGGAYNEQFF	TGTGCCAGCAGTTCCACGGGGGGAGCCTACAATGAGCAGTTCTTC
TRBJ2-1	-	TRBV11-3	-	CASSLGRGAEQFF	TGTGCCAGCAGCTTAGGGAGGGGCGCTGAGCAGTTCTTC
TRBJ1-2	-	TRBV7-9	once	CASSLGQAGYYGYTF	TGTGCCAGCAGCTTAGGGCAGGCAGGATACTATGGCTACACCTTC
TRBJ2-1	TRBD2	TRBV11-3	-	CASSLDSGGDNEQFF	TGTGCCAGCAGCTTAGATAGCGGGGGGGACAATGAGCAGTTCTTC
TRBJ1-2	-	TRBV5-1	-	CASSLEEEGNYGYTF	TGCGCCAGCAGCTTGGAGGAGGAGGGTAACTACGGCTACACCTTC
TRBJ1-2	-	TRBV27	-	CASLSKAYQWGTGIPMF	-
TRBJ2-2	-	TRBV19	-	CASSSATANTGELFF	TGTGCCAGTAGTTCCGCTACCGCGAACACCGGGGAGCTGTTTTTT
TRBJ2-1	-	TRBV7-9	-	CASSLPADNEQFF	TGTGCCAGCAGCTTACCAGCGGACAATGAGCAGTTCTTC
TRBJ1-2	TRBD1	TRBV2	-	CASSEAQTGVNGYTF	TGTGCCAGCAGTGAAGCGCAGACAGGGGTTAATGGCTACACCTTC
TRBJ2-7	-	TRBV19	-	CACGEVGDSYEQYF	TGTGCCTGTGGAGAGGTGGGGGACTCCTACGAGCAGTACTTC
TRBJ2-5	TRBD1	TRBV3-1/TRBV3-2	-	CASSQDGLLDRTGQETQYF	TGTGCCAGCAGCCAAGATGGCCTCCTAGATCGGACAGGTCAAGAGACCCAGTACTTC
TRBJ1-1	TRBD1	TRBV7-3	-	CASSLIPGTGDTEAFF	TGTGCCAGCAGCTTAATTCCCGGGACAGGGGACACTGAAGCTTTCTTT
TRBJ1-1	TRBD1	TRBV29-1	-	CSVGRGQGAAFF	TGCAGCGTTGGGAGGGGACAGGGGGCAGCTTTCTTT
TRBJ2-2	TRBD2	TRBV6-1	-	CASSEASRGGITRELFF	TGTGCCAGCAGTGAAGCCTCGCGGGGGGGAATAACCCGGGAGCTGTTTTTT
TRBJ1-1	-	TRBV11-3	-	CASSPGPVMNTEAFF	TGTGCCAGCAGCCCTGGACCAGTCATGAACACTGAAGCTTTCTTT
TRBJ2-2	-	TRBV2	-	CASSGQGTGELFF	TGTGCCAGCTCAGGGCAGGGTACCGGGGAGCTGTTTTTT
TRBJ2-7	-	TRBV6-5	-	CASRGAPLEQYF	TGTGCCAGCAGGGGAGCGCCCCTGGAGCAGTACTTC
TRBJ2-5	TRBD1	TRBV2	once	CASNRDREETQYF	TGTGCCAGCAATCGAGACAGGGAAGAGACCCAGTACTTC
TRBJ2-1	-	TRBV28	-	CASSFEGFSYNEQFF	TGTGCCAGCAGTTTTGAGGGTTTCTCCTACAATGAGCAGTTCTTC
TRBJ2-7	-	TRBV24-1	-	CATSDFDPTTYEQYF	TGTGCCACCAGTGATTTCGACCCGACAACCTACGAGCAGTACTTC
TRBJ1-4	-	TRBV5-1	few	CASSLNRDPEKLFF	TGCGCCAGCAGCTTGAACAGGGACCCTGAAAAACTGTTTTTT
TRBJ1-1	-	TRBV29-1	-	CSVDQGNTEAFF	TGCAGCGTTGATCAGGGGAACACTGAAGCTTTCTTT
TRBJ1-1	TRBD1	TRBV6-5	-	CASSSRGLREAFF	TGTGCCAGCAGTTCCAGGGGGCTTAGGGAAGCTTTCTTT
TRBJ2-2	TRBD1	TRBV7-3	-	CASGPRPGQGLPGELFF	TGTGCCAGCGGTCCCCGACCGGGACAGGGGCTCCCCGGGGAGCTGTTTTTT
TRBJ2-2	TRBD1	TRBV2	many	CASRDRLGGSNTGELFF	TGTGCCAGCCGGGACAGGTTGGGGGGATCAAACACCGGGGAGCTGTTTTTT
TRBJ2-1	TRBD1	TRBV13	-	CASSHWTGGSDEQFF	TGTGCCAGCAGCCATTGGACAGGGGGGAGCGATGAGCAGTTCTTC
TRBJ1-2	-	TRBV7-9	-	CASSWDIPLNGYTF	TGTGCCAGCAGCTGGGATATCCCCCTCAATGGCTACACCTTC
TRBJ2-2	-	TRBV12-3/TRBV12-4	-	CASTPYTGELFF	TGTGCCAGCACACCCTACACCGGGGAGCTGTTTTTT
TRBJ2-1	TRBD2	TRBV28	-	CASSLLGLANEQFF	TGTGCCAGCAGTTTATTGGGACTAGCAAATGAGCAGTTCTTC
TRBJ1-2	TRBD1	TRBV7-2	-	CASSFSLQGGKSYTF	TGTGCCAGCAGCTTCAGTTTACAGGGGGGTAAGAGCTACACCTTC
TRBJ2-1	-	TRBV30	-	CAWSVYRAVNNEQFF	TGTGCCTGGAGTGTGTACAGGGCAGTCAACAATGAGCAGTTCTTC
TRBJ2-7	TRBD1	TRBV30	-	CAWNRDSYEQYF	TGTGCCTGGAACCGGGACAGCTACGAGCAGTACTTC
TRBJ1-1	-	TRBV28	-	CASSLGPLNTEAFF	TGTGCCAGCAGCCTTGGACCGTTGAACACTGAAGCTTTCTTT
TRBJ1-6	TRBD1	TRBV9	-	CASSSGTANSPLHF	TGTGCCAGCAGCTCCGGGACAGCTAATTCACCCCTCCACTTT
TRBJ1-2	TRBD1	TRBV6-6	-	CASNLGGSYSNYGYTF	TGTGCCAGCAATTTAGGGGGCTCCTATTCTAACTATGGCTACACCTTC
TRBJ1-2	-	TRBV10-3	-	CAISESSFGASVGGYTF	TGTGCCATCAGTGAGTCGAGTTTCGGGGCGTCGGTTGGTGGCTACACCTTC
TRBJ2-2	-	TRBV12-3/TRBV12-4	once	CASSPGAGELFF	TGTGCCAGCAGCCCGGGGGCCGGGGAGCTGTTTTTT
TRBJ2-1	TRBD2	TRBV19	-	CASSPLAGGSHNEQFF	TGTGCCAGTAGTCCCTTAGCGGGGGGGAGCCACAATGAGCAGTTCTTC
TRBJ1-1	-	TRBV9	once	CASSVVPSNTEAFF	TGTGCCAGCAGCGTAGTTCCGTCGAACACTGAAGCTTTCTTT
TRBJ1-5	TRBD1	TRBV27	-	CASSPTRGAQPQHF	TGTGCCAGCAGCCCAACCAGGGGGGCTCAGCCCCAGCATTTT